This passage covers 13 T cell receptor beta chains from one sample sequenced in a study of T cell changes during pregnancy in multiple sclerosis (dated by TCRdb to between 2018 and 2020). Receptor amplification or capture employed the immunoSEQ multiplex PCR assay. TCRdb obtained this table from immuneACCESS and retained in-frame rearrangements with V and J assigned. These tables miss some clones; where compared with another copy, unresolved V genes account for less than half of the shortfall, and the remainder is unexplained. The sample table records about 110,000 clones; about 89% of these occur just once. Around 1.6% of the sample goes to the ten largest clones. Sequences were derived from peripheral blood, sampled before pregnancy. The source is a female donor with multiple sclerosis, enrolled in a pregnancy study.

The J gene is TRBJ2-7, the V gene TRBV7-2; D ambiguous. Germline values: CDR1 SGHTA, CDR2 FQGNSA. The CDR3 consists of 14 residues. V was clipped by 1 base and J by 3 bases, with 10 bases between them. CDR3 nucleotides: TGTGCCAGCAGCTTAGGTGGCATCATCTACGAGCAGTACTTC. Translated: CASSLGGIIYEQYF.

The rearrangement links TRBV19 to TRBJ1-5; TRBD1 might be the D (6 bases). CDR3 size: 13 residues. Germline V CDR1 and CDR2: LNHDA, SQIVND (reference sequence). Trimming cost V 7 bases and J 9 bases, with 16 bases left between them. The DNA for the CDR3 is TGTGCCAGTAACCCGGGGGGGGCCAGGCCCCAGCATTTT. This translates into CASNPGGARPQHF.

The chain carries TRBV5-1 and TRBJ1-4; D call uncertain. With 0 bases removed from V and 4 bases from J, the gap between germline ends came to 4 bases. The CDR3 sequence is 13 residues long. Looked up from germline, CDR1 is SGHRS and CDR2 is YFSETQ. In DNA, the CDR3 is TGCGCCAGCAGCTTGGGACATAATGAAAAACTGTTTTTT. Protein product: CASSLGHNEKLFF.

As DNA, the CDR3 is TGTGCCAGCAGCTTAGGGGCGGGGACAGGGTACGAGCAGTACTTC. Protein: CASSLGAGTGYEQYF. The gene calls are TRBV7-9 and TRBJ2-7, with TRBD1 identical over 9 bases. Germline values: CDR1 SEHNR, CDR2 FQNEAQ (reference sequence). Losses at the gene ends were 1 base for V and 4 bases for J; bases not matched to a gene: 5. This CDR3 is built from 15 residues.

V is TRBV28 and J is TRBJ2-5; D is possibly TRBD1 (6 bases). Germline values: CDR1 MDHEN, CDR2 SYDVKM. The CDR3 totals 13 residues. The ends were cut back, 7 bases at V and 1 base at J, with 10 bases in the middle. CDR3 sequence reads: CASNQGRQETQYF. DNA for the CDR3: TGTGCCAGCAACCAGGGGCGCCAAGAGACCCAGTACTTC.

The V gene is TRBV7-9, the J gene TRBJ2-7; 8 bases align to TRBD2. Germline CDR1 is SEHNR and CDR2 is FQNEAQ (reference sequence). V gave up 6 bases and J gave up 0 bases; unmatched junction bases: 10. The CDR3 length is 16 residues. The CDR3 DNA is TGTGCCAGCAGTCCCAGCGGCGGGGGGAGCTCCTACGAGCAGTACTTC. Translating it yields CASSPSGGGSSYEQYF. Looking up the rest from reference TRBV7-9 and TRBJ2-7 gives the full variable domain: DTGVSQNPRHKITKRGQNVTFRCDPISEHNRLYWYRQTLGQGPEFLTYFQNEAQLEKSRLLSDRFSAERPKGSFSTLEIQRTEQGDSAMYLCASSPSGGGSSYEQYFGPGTRLTVT.

The rearrangement uses TRBV6-1 and TRBJ2-6; D gene uncertain. V lost 0 bases, J lost 1 base, and 16 bases lay in between. This CDR3 has 19 amino acids. Germline loops: CDR1 MNHNS, CDR2 SASEGT. CDR3 sequence: CASSEARLLPRSGANVLTF. The CDR3 DNA reads as TGTGCCAGCAGTGAAGCCCGTCTACTTCCCAGGTCTGGGGCCAACGTCCTGACTTTC.

The chain is built from TRBV7-3 and TRBJ2-1; D is undetermined. CDR1 is SGHTA and CDR2 is FQGTGA in the germline V gene. The CDR3 runs 14 residues. Trimming shortened V by 5 bases and J by 4 bases, and 12 bases separated the two germline ends. CDR3 sequence (DNA): TGTGCCAGCAGCCCCACTTCAGGATACAATGAGCAGTTCTTC. It translates to CASSPTSGYNEQFF.

For the CDR3, the DNA is TGTGCCAGCTCACCAACGGGACTAGCGGGGGGTGAGCAGTTCTTC. It codes for CASSPTGLAGGEQFF. The V and J genes are TRBV18 and TRBJ2-1; 15 bases agree with TRBD2. This CDR3 contains 15 residues. Per germline, CDR1 KGHSH and CDR2 LQKENI. V dropped 2 bases and J dropped 9; count of bases not matched to a gene: 2.

This clone was seen only a few times. CDR3 loop: CASSECAPPRPPHYEQYF. The CDR3 DNA reads as TGCGCCAGCAGTGAGTGTGCCCCACCTAGACCTCCACACTACGAGCAGTACTTC. The chain combines TRBV10-1 with TRBJ2-7; D is unresolved. The germline V and J ends were trimmed by 1 base and 3 bases, with 22 bases remaining between them. This CDR3 region has 18 residues. Germline V gives CDR1 WNHNN, CDR2 SYGVQD (reference sequence).

The genes are TRBV20-1 and TRBJ2-5; D gene unclear. CDR1 and CDR2 (germline): DFQATT, SNEGSKA (reference sequence). Trimming removed 5 bases from V and 5 bases from J, with 9 bases in between. This CDR3 spans 11 amino acids. The CDR3 DNA is TGCAGTGCTTATCCGGTGGAGACCCAGTACTTC. Protein: CSAYPVETQYF.

The chain links TRBV5-1 to TRBJ2-5, with a weak D call TRBD2 (7 bases). Trimming took 4 bases from V and 5 from J, leaving 15 bases between them. The CDR3 spans 14 residues. In germline, CDR1 is SGHRS, CDR2 YFSETQ. The CDR3 is CASSRGQGGETQYF. In nucleotides, the CDR3 is TGCGCCAGCAGCCGGGGGCAGGGAGGGGAGACCCAGTACTTC.

J is TRBJ2-7 and V is TRBV2; no clear D gene. From germline, CDR1 is SNHLY and CDR2 FYNNEI. Trimming cost V 6 bases and J 1 base, with 13 bases left between them. The length of the CDR3 is 14 residues. The CDR3 protein is CASRLRHLSYEQYF. The CDR3 coding sequence is TGTGCCAGCAGGCTTCGACACTTATCCTACGAGCAGTACTTC.